Shown below are 15 T cell receptor beta chains from a single sample sequenced in a study of cytomegalovirus exposure and HLA in healthy donors. 60 Vbeta and 13 Jbeta primers were used in PCR. Method: immunoSEQ multiplex PCR; TCRdb's copy keeps in-frame clones and lacks some. This sample carries 82,000 or so clones, around four fifths of them seen once, and the ten largest clones take 6.2%. The material sequenced was PBMCs. The receptors were sampled from a woman between 50 and 59 years old in good health and CMV-seropositive.

The J gene is TRBJ1-2, the V gene TRBV28; 7 bases match TRBD1. V gave up 5 bases and J gave up 8 bases; unmatched junction bases: 14. The CDR3 runs to 15 residues. Germline V lookup: CDR1 MDHEN, CDR2 SYDVKM. CDR3 residues: CASSPSDRADYGYTF. The CDR3 DNA is TGTGCCAGCAGTCCTTCTGACAGGGCCGATTACGGCTACACCTTC.

The chain employs TRBV5-4 and TRBJ2-3; 7 nucleotides align to TRBD2. Germline V CDR1 and CDR2: SGHNT, YYREEE (reference sequence). This CDR3 is built from 16 residues. V shed 6 bases and J 4 bases; nucleotides not matched to a gene: 14. CDR3 sequence: CASTSGGGPAADTQYF. The DNA of the CDR3 is TGTGCCAGCACCTCGGGGGGAGGGCCCGCGGCAGATACGCAGTATTTT.

The rearrangement joins TRBV6-1 to TRBJ1-1; D unresolved. Trimming took 1 base from V and 0 from J, leaving 15 bases between them. This CDR3 spans 17 amino acids. The germline V gene has CDR1 MNHNS and CDR2 SASEGT. Here the CDR3 reads CASSEVSGNFMNTEAFF. CDR3 DNA: TGTGCCAGCAGTGAAGTTAGCGGGAATTTCATGAACACTGAAGCTTTCTTT.

The rearrangement uses TRBV18 and TRBJ1-1; perhaps TRBD1 as D (5 bases). The CDR3 extends over 14 amino acids. Germline assignment: CDR1 KGHSH and CDR2 LQKENI. Trimming shortened V by 3 bases and J by 4 bases, and 12 bases separated the two germline ends. CDR3 nucleotide sequence: TGTGCCAGCTCACCCTCGGGGGTGGGCACTGAAGCTTTCTTT. Its translation: CASSPSGVGTEAFF.

This chain joins TRBV29-1 and TRBJ2-7; weak D call: TRBD2 (6 bases). V lost 7 bases and J 0 bases, leaving 16 bases between the germline ends. This CDR3 is built from 14 residues. Germline V gene sequence: CDR1 SQVTM, CDR2 ANQGSEA. CDR3: CSAKRAHHSYEQYF. CDR3 DNA: TGCAGCGCCAAGCGGGCCCACCACTCCTACGAGCAGTACTTC.

This clone was picked up a small number of times. The J gene is TRBJ2-2, the V gene TRBV27, with D uncertain. This CDR3 is built from 15 residues. Germline CDR1 reads MNHEY; CDR2 reads SMNVEV (reference sequence). Trimming took 5 bases from V and 7 from J, leaving 17 bases between them. The chain's CDR3 is CASSPRLVGNGELFF. The CDR3, as DNA: TGTGCCAGCAGTCCCCGGCTAGTAGGTAACGGGGAGCTGTTTTTT.

The chain carries TRBV28 and TRBJ2-7; D is unclear. The germline V and J ends were trimmed by 5 bases and 3 bases, with 8 bases remaining between them. Germline V CDR1 and CDR2: MDHEN, SYDVKM. This CDR3 spans 12 amino acids. The CDR3 region has the DNA TGTGCCAGCAGTCTTGAGAACTACGAGCAGTACTTC. Its protein product is CASSLENYEQYF. Full variable domain (rest looked up from reference TRBV28 and TRBJ2-7): DVKVTQSSRYLVKRTGEKVFLECVQDMDHENMFWYRQDPGLGLRLIYFSYDVKMKEKGDIPEGYSVSREKKERFSLILESASTNQTSMYLCASSLENYEQYFGPGTRLTVT.

The V and J genes are TRBV5-1 and TRBJ2-5; D remains ambiguous. Germline V lookup: CDR1 SGHRS, CDR2 YFSETQ. V lost 2 bases and J lost 5, with 10 bases in between. This CDR3 region has 13 residues. This CDR3 reads CASSFLSEETQYF. DNA of the CDR3: TGCGCCAGCAGCTTCTTGAGCGAGGAGACCCAGTACTTC.

The rearrangement uses TRBV5-6 and TRBJ2-7; D is perhaps TRBD2 (6 bases). V dropped 4 bases and J dropped 2 bases, with 13 bases sitting between them. Germline values: CDR1 SGHDT, CDR2 YYEEEE. The CDR3 has 14 amino acids. The CDR3 sequence: CASSGGLLAYEQYF. The DNA of the CDR3 is TGTGCCAGCAGCGGGGGACTTCTAGCCTACGAGCAGTACTTC.

V and J are TRBV7-2 and TRBJ2-1, with 9 bases that match TRBD1. There are 14 residues in the CDR3. The germline V gene encodes CDR1 SGHTA and CDR2 FQGNSA. The junction had 9 bases not matched to a gene; V was cut back by 5 bases and J by 10 bases. The CDR3 DNA is TGTGCCAGCAGCCAAGGGACAGGGCGCATAGAGCAGTTCTTC. Translation: CASSQGTGRIEQFF. The full variable domain, its missing parts supplied by reference TRBV7-2 and TRBJ2-1, is GAGVSQSPSNKVTEKGKDVELRCDPISGHTALYWYRQSLGQGLEFLIYFQGNSAPDKSGLPSDRFSAERTGGSVSTLTIQRTQQEDSAVYLCASSQGTGRIEQFFGPGTRLTVL.

The rearrangement uses TRBV4-1 and TRBJ2-4; the D is unclear. Germline CDR1 MGHRA, CDR2 YSYEKL. The CDR3 sequence is 13 residues long. The V gene lost 1 base and the J gene lost 3 bases, with 4 bases spanning the gap. CDR3 residues: CASSQALKNIQYF. CDR3 DNA sequence: TGCGCCAGCAGCCAAGCTCTCAAAAACATTCAGTACTTC.

The V call is TRBV6-5, the J call TRBJ2-1; TRBD2 aligns across 10 bases. Germline V gene lookup returns CDR1 MNHEY and CDR2 SVGAGI. V dropped 6 bases and J dropped 2; count of bases not matched to a gene: 4. CDR3 length: 15 residues. The CDR3: CASRISGRAYNEQFF. DNA for the CDR3: TGTGCCAGCAGGATAAGCGGGAGGGCCTACAATGAGCAGTTCTTC.

This rearrangement joins TRBV25-1 to TRBJ2-7; D is perhaps TRBD2 (6 bases). The germline CDR1 and CDR2 sequences are MGHDK and SYGVNS. This CDR3 comprises 12 residues. The V end was cut by 2 bases, the J end by 5 bases, with 7 bases between. This chain's CDR3 is CASSEGGDEQYF. The CDR3 coding sequence is TGTGCCAGCAGTGAAGGCGGGGACGAGCAGTACTTC.

The V gene is TRBV28, the J gene TRBJ1-2; D call uncertain. CDR1 and CDR2 (germline): MDHEN, SYDVKM. The CDR3 consists of 13 residues. With 7 bases removed from V and 8 bases from J, the gap between germline ends came to 17 bases. DNA for the CDR3: TGTGCCAGCACGATAGATCGGGGTTTGGGCTACACCTTC. Translated, it gives CASTIDRGLGYTF.

The V and J genes are TRBV5-4 and TRBJ2-5; maybe TRBD2 (5 bases). Germline loops: CDR1 SGHNT, CDR2 YYREEE (reference sequence). The V end lost 3 bases, the J end lost 1 base, and 7 bases lay between the germline ends. CDR3 size: 13 residues. This CDR3 is CASSSGIQETQYF. The CDR3, as DNA: TGTGCCAGCAGCTCCGGGATCCAAGAGACCCAGTACTTC. The full variable domain, with the rest looked up from reference TRBV5-4 and TRBJ2-5, is ETGVTQSPTHLIKTRGQQVTLRCSSQSGHNTVSWYQQALGQGPQFIFQYYREEENGRGNFPPRFSGLQFPNYSSELNVNALELDDSALYLCASSSGIQETQYFGPGTRLLVL.